The rows below give T cell receptor beta chains drawn from one sample of a study of technical replicates of blood from several donors. Repertoires were generated with immunoSEQ multiplex PCR, while TCRdb's copy carries only in-frame clones and drops some. The sample carries approximately 84,000 clones, about 98% recorded once. Sequences were obtained from T cells isolated from PBMCs. These TCRs come from a human donor in good health. CDR3s include the opening cysteine and the closing phenylalanine or tryptophan. The D gene is left open where the match is weak. Size is omitted from some rows. Given values are once, few, many or a class for expanded clones.

V gene,J gene,clone size,D gene,CDR3 protein,CDR3 DNA
TRBV27,TRBJ2-7,NA,NA,CASSFGPRWQAGVEEQYF,TGTGCCAGCAGTTTTGGACCCAGGTGGCAGGCCGGGGTTGAGGAGCAGTACTTC
TRBV5-1,TRBJ1-5,once,NA,CASSLVAGDANQPQHF,TGCGCCAGCAGCTTGGTGGCAGGGGATGCCAATCAGCCCCAGCATTTT
TRBV10-2,TRBJ1-5,NA,NA,CASRARGNQPQHF,TGCGCCAGCAGAGCTAGAGGGAATCAGCCCCAGCATTTT
TRBV28,TRBJ2-7,NA,TRBD1,CASRLSTGPSYEQYF,TGTGCCAGCAGACTCTCGACAGGGCCCTCCTACGAGCAGTACTTC
TRBV30,TRBJ1-5,NA,NA,CAWSPQGNQPQHF,TGTGCCTGGAGTCCCCAGGGGAATCAGCCCCAGCATTTT
TRBV18,TRBJ2-3,NA,TRBD2,CASSRIYSGESTDTQYF,TGTGCCAGCTCACGAATTTATAGCGGGGAGAGCACAGATACGCAGTATTTT
TRBV29-1,TRBJ2-1,NA,TRBD2,CSGGTRLTNEQFF,TGCAGCGGCGGGACTAGATTAACCAATGAGCAGTTCTTC
TRBV9,TRBJ2-1,NA,TRBD1,CASSAGGIGDNEQFF,TGTGCCAGCAGCGCAGGGGGCATTGGAGACAATGAGCAGTTCTTC
TRBV19,TRBJ1-2,NA,NA,CASTVTEYYGYTF,TGTGCCAGTACAGTGACAGAGTACTATGGCTACACCTTC
TRBV5-1,TRBJ1-1,NA,NA,CASREGRDIGRNTEAFF,TGCGCCAGCAGGGAGGGCAGGGATATAGGCAGGAACACTGAAGCTTTCTTT
TRBV28,TRBJ2-4,NA,TRBD1,CASSLGQENIQYF,TGTGCCAGCAGCCTCGGACAGGAAAACATTCAGTACTTC
TRBV28,TRBJ1-3,NA,NA,CASSSLGNTIYF,TGTGCCAGCAGCTCCCTGGGAAACACCATATATTTT
TRBV28,TRBJ2-3,NA,TRBD2,CASIAGTSFGTDTQYF,TGTGCCAGCATCGCCGGGACTAGCTTTGGAACAGATACGCAGTATTTT
TRBV5-6,TRBJ2-5,NA,NA,CASSLDYKETQYF,TGTGCCAGCAGCTTGGACTATAAAGAGACCCAGTACTTC
TRBV4-2,TRBJ2-7,few,TRBD1,CASSEQGATYEQYF,TGTGCCAGCAGCGAACAGGGGGCTACCTACGAGCAGTACTTC
TRBV9,TRBJ1-2,NA,TRBD1,CASSAQGVGYTF,TGTGCCAGCAGCGCCCAGGGGGTTGGCTACACCTTC
TRBV6-5,TRBJ1-5,NA,TRBD1,CASSRDRDRNQPQHF,TGTGCCAGCAGTAGGGACAGGGATAGGAATCAGCCCCAGCATTTT
TRBV7-2,TRBJ2-1,NA,TRBD2,CASKTPRARGGRNEQFF,TGTGCCAGCAAAACCCCAAGGGCGCGGGGGGGCCGGAATGAGCAGTTCTTC
TRBV27,TRBJ2-7,NA,TRBD1,CASSLSNQGEASEQYF,TGTGCCAGCAGTTTATCGAATCAGGGGGAAGCCAGCGAGCAGTACTTC
TRBV5-4,TRBJ2-5,NA,TRBD2,CASSFGSGGSGGETQYF,TGTGCCAGCAGCTTTGGTTCGGGCGGGAGCGGGGGAGAGACCCAGTACTTC
TRBV6-5,TRBJ1-2,NA,NA,CASASTYGYTF,TGTGCCAGCGCCTCTACCTATGGCTACACCTTC
TRBV18,TRBJ1-2,NA,NA,CASSPFRGYGYTF,TGTGCCAGCTCACCATTTAGAGGGTATGGCTACACCTTC
TRBV7-8,TRBJ2-3,NA,NA,CASSPGGWDTQYF,TGTGCCAGCAGCCCCGGCGGTTGGGATACGCAGTATTTT
TRBV5-4,TRBJ1-2,NA,NA,CASSRGRINYGYTF,TGTGCCAGCAGCAGAGGTCGGATTAACTATGGCTACACCTTC
TRBV6-6,TRBJ2-5,NA,NA,CASSQYNSYQETQYF,TGTGCCAGCAGTCAATATAACTCCTACCAAGAGACCCAGTACTTC
TRBV6-6,TRBJ1-5,NA,NA,CASSQDRSYQPQHF,TGTGCCAGCAGTCAAGACAGGAGTTATCAGCCCCAGCATTTT
TRBV6-5,TRBJ2-3,NA,NA,CASSYQAAGTDTQYF,TGTGCCAGCAGTTACCAAGCCGCAGGGACAGATACGCAGTATTTT
TRBV19,TRBJ2-1,once,NA,CASSAWGRNEQFF,TGTGCCAGTAGTGCCTGGGGGCGCAATGAGCAGTTCTTC
TRBV27,TRBJ2-7,NA,NA,CASSLTTSYEQYF,TGTGCCAGCAGTTTGACAACTAGCTACGAGCAGTACTTC
TRBV5-6,TRBJ2-7,NA,TRBD1,CASSLGQGVSYEQYF,TGTGCCAGCAGCTTGGGGCAGGGGGTTTCCTACGAGCAGTACTTC
TRBV5-6,TRBJ1-6,NA,TRBD1,CASSRGQGGSPLHF,TGTGCCAGCAGCCGGGGACAGGGAGGTTCACCCCTCCACTTT
TRBV5-1,TRBJ2-5,NA,NA,CASSPDGRETQYF,TGCGCCAGCAGCCCAGACGGCAGGGAGACCCAGTACTTC
TRBV19,TRBJ2-7,NA,TRBD2,CASSPARGGQAYEQYF,TGTGCCAGTAGCCCCGCCCGGGGGGGGCAGGCCTACGAGCAGTACTTC
TRBV6-6,TRBJ1-2,NA,TRBD1,CASSPTTGSGYTF,TGTGCCAGCAGTCCTACGACAGGGAGTGGCTACACCTTC
TRBV19,TRBJ2-7,NA,TRBD1,CASETGTGEYEQYF,TGTGCCAGCGAAACCGGGACAGGGGAGTACGAGCAGTACTTC
TRBV4-1,TRBJ1-4,NA,NA,CASSQGSLGLGNSGEKLFF,TGCGCCAGCAGCCAAGGGTCCCTAGGGTTGGGGAATAGCGGGGAAAAACTGTTTTTT
TRBV5-1,TRBJ1-3,NA,NA,CASSRDTGDSGNTIYF,TGCGCCAGCAGCCGGGACACCGGGGACTCTGGAAACACCATATATTTT
TRBV11-2,TRBJ2-7,once,NA,CASSLDLQSQTYEQYF,TGTGCCAGCAGCTTAGATTTACAGTCTCAGACCTACGAGCAGTACTTC